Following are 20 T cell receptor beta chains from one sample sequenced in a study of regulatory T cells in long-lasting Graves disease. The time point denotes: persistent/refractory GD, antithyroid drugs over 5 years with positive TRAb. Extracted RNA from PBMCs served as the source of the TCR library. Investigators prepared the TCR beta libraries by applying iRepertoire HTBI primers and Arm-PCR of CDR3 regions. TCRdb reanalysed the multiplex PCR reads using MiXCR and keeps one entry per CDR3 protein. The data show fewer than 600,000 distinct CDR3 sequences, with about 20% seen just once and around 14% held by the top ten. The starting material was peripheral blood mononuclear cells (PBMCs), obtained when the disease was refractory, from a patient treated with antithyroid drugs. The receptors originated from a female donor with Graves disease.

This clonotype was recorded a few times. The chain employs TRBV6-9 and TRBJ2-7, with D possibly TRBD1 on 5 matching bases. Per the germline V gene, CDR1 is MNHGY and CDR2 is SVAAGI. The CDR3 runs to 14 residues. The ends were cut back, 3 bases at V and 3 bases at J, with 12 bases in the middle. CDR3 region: CASSYGRDGYEQYF. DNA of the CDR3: TGTGCCAGCAGTTACGGCAGGGATGGCTACGAGCAGTACTTC.

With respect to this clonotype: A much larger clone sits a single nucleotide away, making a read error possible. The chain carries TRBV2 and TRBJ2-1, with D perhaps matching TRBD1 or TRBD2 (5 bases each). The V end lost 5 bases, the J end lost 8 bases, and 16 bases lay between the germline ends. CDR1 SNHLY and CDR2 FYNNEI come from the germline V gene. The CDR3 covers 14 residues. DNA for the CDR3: TGTGCCAGCAGTTTTCAGCTAGCACAGGATGAGCAGTTCTTC. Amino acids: CASSFQLAQDEQFF.

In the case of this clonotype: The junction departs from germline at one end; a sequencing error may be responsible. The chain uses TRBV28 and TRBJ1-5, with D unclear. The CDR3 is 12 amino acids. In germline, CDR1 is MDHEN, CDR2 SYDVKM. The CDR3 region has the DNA TGTACCAGCAGTTTAACCAATCAGCCCCAGCATTTT. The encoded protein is CTSSLTNQPQHF.

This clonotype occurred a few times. The CDR3 here is CASSKKTTGTSNYGYTF. CDR3 DNA: TGTGCCAGTAGTAAAAAAACTACCGGGACCTCTAACTATGGCTACACCTTC. This chain joins TRBV19 and TRBJ1-2, with D perhaps matching TRBD1 (5 bases). The CDR3 contains 17 residues. Trimming left V 4 bases short and J 0 bases short, with 18 bases between. The germline V gene has CDR1 LNHDA and CDR2 SQIVND (reference sequence).

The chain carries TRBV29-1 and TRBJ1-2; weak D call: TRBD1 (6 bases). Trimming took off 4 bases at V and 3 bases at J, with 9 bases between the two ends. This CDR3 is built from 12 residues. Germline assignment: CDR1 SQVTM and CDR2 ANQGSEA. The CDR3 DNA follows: TGCAGCGTTGGGGGGGCGGACTATGGCTACACCTTC. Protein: CSVGGADYGYTF.

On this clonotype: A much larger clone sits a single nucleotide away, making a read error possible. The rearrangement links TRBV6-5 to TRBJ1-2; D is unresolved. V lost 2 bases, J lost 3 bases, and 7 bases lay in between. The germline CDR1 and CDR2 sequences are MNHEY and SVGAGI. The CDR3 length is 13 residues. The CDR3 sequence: CASSYREDYGYTF. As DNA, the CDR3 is TGTGCCAGCAGTTACAGGGAGGACTATGGCTACACCTTC.

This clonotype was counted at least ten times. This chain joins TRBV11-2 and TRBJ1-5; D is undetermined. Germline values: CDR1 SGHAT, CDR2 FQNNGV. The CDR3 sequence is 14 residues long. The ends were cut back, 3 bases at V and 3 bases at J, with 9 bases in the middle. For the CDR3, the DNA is TGTGCCAGCAGCTTCACAGCCCCCAATCAGCCCCAGCATTTT. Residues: CASSFTAPNQPQHF.

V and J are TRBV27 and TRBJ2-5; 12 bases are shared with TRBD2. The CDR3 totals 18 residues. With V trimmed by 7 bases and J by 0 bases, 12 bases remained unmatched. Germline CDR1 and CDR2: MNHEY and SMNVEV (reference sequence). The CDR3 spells CASTRSLAGGPDQETQYF. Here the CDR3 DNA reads TGTGCCAGCACCAGAAGCCTAGCGGGGGGGCCAGACCAAGAGACCCAGTACTTC.

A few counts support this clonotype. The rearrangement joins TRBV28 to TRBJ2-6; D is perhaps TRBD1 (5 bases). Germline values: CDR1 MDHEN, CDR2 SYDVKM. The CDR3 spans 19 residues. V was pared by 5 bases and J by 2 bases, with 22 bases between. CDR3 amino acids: CASSHTNRRAQPGANVLTF. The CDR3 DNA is TGTGCCAGCAGTCATACTAACCGCAGGGCGCAGCCTGGGGCCAACGTCCTGACTTTC.

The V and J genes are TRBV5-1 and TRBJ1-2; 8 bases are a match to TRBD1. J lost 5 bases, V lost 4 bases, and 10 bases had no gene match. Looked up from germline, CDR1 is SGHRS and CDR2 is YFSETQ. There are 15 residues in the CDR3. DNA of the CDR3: TGCGCCAGCAGCAGCCTGACAGGGGCGGGATATGGCTACACCTTC. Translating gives CASSSLTGAGYGYTF. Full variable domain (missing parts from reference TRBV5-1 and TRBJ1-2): KAGVTQTPRYLIKTRGQQVTLSCSPISGHRSVSWYQQTPGQGLQFLFEYFSETQRNKGNFPGRFSGRQFSNSRSEMNVSTLELGDSALYLCASSSLTGAGYGYTFGSGTRLTVV.

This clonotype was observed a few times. The CDR3 coding sequence is TGTGCCAGCAGTCCACCGACGGTTGATGGCTACACCTTC. This gives the protein CASSPPTVDGYTF. This chain uses TRBV12-3 or TRBV12-4 with TRBJ1-2; no clear D gene. V gave up 5 bases and J gave up 6 bases, with 13 bases separating them. The length of the CDR3 is 13 residues.

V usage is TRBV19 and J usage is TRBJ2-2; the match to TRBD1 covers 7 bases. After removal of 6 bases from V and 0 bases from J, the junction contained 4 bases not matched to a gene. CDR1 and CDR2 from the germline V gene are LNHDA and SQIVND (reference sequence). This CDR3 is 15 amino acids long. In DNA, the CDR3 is TGTGCCAGTAGGATACAGGGGACGAACACCGGGGAGCTGTTTTTT. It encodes CASRIQGTNTGELFF.

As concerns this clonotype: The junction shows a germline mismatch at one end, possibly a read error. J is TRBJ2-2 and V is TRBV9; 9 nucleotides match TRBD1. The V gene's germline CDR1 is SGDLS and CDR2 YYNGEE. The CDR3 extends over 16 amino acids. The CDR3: CASSERTGANSGELFF. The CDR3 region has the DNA TGTGCCAGCAGCGAAAGGACAGGGGCGAACTCCGGGGAGCTGTTTTTT.

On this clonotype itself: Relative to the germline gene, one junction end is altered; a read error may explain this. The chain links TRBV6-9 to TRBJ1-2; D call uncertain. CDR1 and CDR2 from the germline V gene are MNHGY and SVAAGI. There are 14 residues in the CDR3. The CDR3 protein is CASSYSGSGYGHTF. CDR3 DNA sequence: TGTGCCAGCAGTTACTCTGGTTCCGGCTATGGCCACACCTTC.

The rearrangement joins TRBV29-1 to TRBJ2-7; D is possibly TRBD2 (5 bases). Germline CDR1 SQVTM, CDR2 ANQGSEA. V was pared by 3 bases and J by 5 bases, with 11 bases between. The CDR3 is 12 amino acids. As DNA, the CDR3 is TGCAGCGTTGAGCTGGACGGGAACGAGCAGTACTTC. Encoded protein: CSVELDGNEQYF.

This chain's CDR3 is CASSQDLAGASEQYF. As DNA, the CDR3 is TGTGCCAGCAGCCAAGATCTGGCTGGGGCAAGCGAGCAGTACTTC. The chain employs TRBV3-1 and TRBJ2-7, with D possibly matching TRBD1 (5 bases). The ends were cut back, 0 bases at V and 6 bases at J, with 15 bases in the middle. CDR1 and CDR2 from the germline V gene are LGHDT and YNNKEL (reference sequence). The CDR3 is made up of 15 amino acids.

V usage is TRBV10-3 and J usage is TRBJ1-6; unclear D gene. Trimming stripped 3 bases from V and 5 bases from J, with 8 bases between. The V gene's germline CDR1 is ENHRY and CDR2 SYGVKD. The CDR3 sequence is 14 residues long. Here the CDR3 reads CAISDQLNNSPLHF. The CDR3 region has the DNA TGTGCCATCAGTGACCAGCTGAATAATTCACCCCTCCACTTT.

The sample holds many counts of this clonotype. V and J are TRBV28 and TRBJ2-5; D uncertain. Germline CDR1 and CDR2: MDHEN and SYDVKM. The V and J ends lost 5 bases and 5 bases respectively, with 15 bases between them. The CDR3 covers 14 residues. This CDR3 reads CASSGEPRRETQYF. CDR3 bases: TGTGCCAGCAGTGGGGAACCACGACGGGAGACCCAGTACTTC. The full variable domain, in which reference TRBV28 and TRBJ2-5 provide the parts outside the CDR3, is DVKVTQSSRYLVKRTGEKVFLECVQDMDHENMFWYRQDPGLGLRLIYFSYDVKMKEKGDIPEGYSVSREKKERFSLILESASTNQTSMYLCASSGEPRRETQYFGPGTRLLVL.

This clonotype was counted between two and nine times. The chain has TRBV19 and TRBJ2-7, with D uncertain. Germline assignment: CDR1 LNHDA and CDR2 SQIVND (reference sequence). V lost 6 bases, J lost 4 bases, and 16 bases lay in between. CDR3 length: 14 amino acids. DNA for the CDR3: TGTGCCAGTAGCCGGGCAGGAGAGTCTTACGAGCAGTACTTC. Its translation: CASSRAGESYEQYF.

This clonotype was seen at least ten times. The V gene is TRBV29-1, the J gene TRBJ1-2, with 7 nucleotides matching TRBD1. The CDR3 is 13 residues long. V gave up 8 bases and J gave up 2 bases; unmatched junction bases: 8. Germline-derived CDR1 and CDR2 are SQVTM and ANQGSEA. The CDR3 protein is CSSLEGQNYGYTF. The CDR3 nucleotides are TGCAGCTCCCTAGAGGGACAGAACTATGGCTACACCTTC. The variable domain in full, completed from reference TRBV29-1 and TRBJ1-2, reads SAVISQKPSRDICQRGTSLTIQCQVDSQVTMMFWYRQQPGQSLTLIATANQGSEATYESGFVIDKFPISRPNLTFSTLTVSNMSPEDSSIYLCSSLEGQNYGYTFGSGTRLTVV.